Given below is one T cell receptor beta chain in context. This sample is part of a study of CDR3 diversity in severe acne. TCRdb re-called the PCR reads through MiXCR, storing one row per CDR3 protein. The table lists 84,000 or so distinct CDR3 sequences, 48% of them singletons. Germline V CDR1 and CDR2: SNHLY, FYNNEI. CDR3 length: 14 amino acids. V shed 4 bases and J shed 2 bases, with 12 bases lying between them. The specimen was blood. The TCR sequence derives from a male donor in good health, serving as a control. The chain combines TRBV2 with TRBJ2-7, with D tentatively TRBD2 (5 bases). The CDR3, as DNA: TGTGCCAGCAGTGGCGACGGGATCCCCTACGAGCAGTACTTC. Amino acid sequence: CASSGDGIPYEQYF.